This TCR beta chain is from a study of chemoradiotherapy in HPV16-positive cancers (dated by TCRdb to between 2022 and 2023). Broadly, across the study: Using functional T-cell assays on cells from two HPV16-positive patients, the researchers defined candidate HPV-specific T-cell clones and common TCR motifs. The candidate HPV-specific TCRs and motifs were then tracked in TCR repertoires from over 85 patients with HPV-related cancers. Whether T-cell immunity against the HPV oncoproteins E6 and E7 changes during chemoradiotherapy and whether survival is affected by this immunity were examined in the study. General study outcomes and caveats: Among HPV16-positive patients, expansion of HPV-responsive T cells during chemoradiotherapy was associated with better recurrence-free survival. Expansion of candidate HPV-specific clones and E7-related TCR motifs was observed in the tumor microenvironment during treatment, whereas no such expansion was observed for non-HPV-specific T cells. The functional definition of HPV-specific T cells was derived from only a couple of HPV16-positive patients, and the survival association was reported for HPV16-positive patients.

Library creation used the immunoSEQ multiplex PCR assay. The table comes from immuneACCESS by way of TCRdb, which keeps in-frame sequences with V and J called. Part of the clones is missing from these tables; in studies checked, under half for an unresolved V gene and the rest for unknown reasons. Counted in this sample were roughly 40,000 clones; 75% to 85% of them appeared once. Together, the top ten hold roughly 5% of the sample. Based on the germline V gene, the CDR1 and CDR2 sequences are KGHSH and LQKENI. V is cut back by 4 bases and J by 5 bases, with 10 bases in the junction unmatched. Spanning cysteine to phenylalanine, the CDR3 consists of 16 amino acids. Only the CDR3 DNA is retained, 48 bases long and in frame from the first base. Points on this clone: The specificity of this receptor is unknown. No base qualities exist here, and no much larger clone lies one base off it.

Repertoires were sampled multiple times during chemoradiotherapy, which allowed clonal expansion in the tumor microenvironment to be followed. This TCR derives from a human donor with HPV-associated anogenital cancer. The specimen comprised blood, sampled from a patient who underwent chemoradiotherapy. The V gene is TRBV18 and the J gene is TRBJ2-7; 11 central bases correspond to TRBD1. The DNA sequence follows: TGTGCCAGCTCACGGGGGACAGGGGGGATGACGAACGAGCAGTACTTC. The translation is CASSRGTGGMTNEQYF.